This entry lists 24 T cell receptor beta chains sequenced from one sample in a study of a mutant IDH1 vaccine in newly diagnosed glioma (dated by TCRdb to the early 2020s). Their antigens remain unidentified. The label giving this sample's time point can be read as: week 47, end of study. Every vaccine dose consisted of 300 ug of a 20-mer mutant IDH1 peptide in Montanide, administered subcutaneously together with topical imiquimod. The library was made by the immunoSEQ multiplex PCR assay. The table comes from immuneACCESS by way of TCRdb, which keeps in-frame sequences with V and J called. Part of the clones is missing from these tables; in studies checked, under half for an unresolved V gene and the rest for unknown reasons. The sample table records more than 30,000 clones; roughly four fifths of these occur just once. The top ten hold about 30% of the sample. The sample consisted of PBMCs, taken from a glioma patient whose treatment included an IDH1 peptide vaccine. These receptors were taken from a man aged 30 to 39 with glioma.

The rearrangement uses TRBV5-4 and TRBJ2-1; D might be TRBD2 (7 bases). V was shortened by 3 bases and J by 5 bases, with 15 bases between the two germline ends. This CDR3 is built from 15 residues. Germline loops: CDR1 SGHNT, CDR2 YYREEE (reference sequence). CDR3 coding DNA: TGTGCCAGCAGCTCAAAGGGGGGGCCTCACAATGAGCAGTTCTTC. This encodes CASSSKGGPHNEQFF.

The DNA for the CDR3 is TGCAGCGCGGCCCCGGGACTACAAGAGACCCAGTACTTC. Its translation: CSAAPGLQETQYF. The chain carries TRBV29-1 and TRBJ2-5; TRBD2 aligns across 7 bases. V dropped 7 bases and J dropped 2; count of bases not matched to a gene: 7. This CDR3 is built from 13 residues. Germline values: CDR1 SQVTM, CDR2 ANQGSEA.

Only one count was recorded for this clone. The rearrangement joins TRBV6-1 to TRBJ2-5; D remains ambiguous. The CDR3 spans 11 residues. CDR1 and CDR2 from the germline V gene are MNHNS and SASEGT. V was shortened by 1 base and J by 8 bases, with 5 bases between the two germline ends. The CDR3 region is CASSEVYTQYF. Here the CDR3 DNA reads TGTGCCAGCAGTGAAGTTTACACCCAGTACTTC.

This chain joins TRBV28 and TRBJ2-3, with 7 bases that match TRBD1. The CDR3 extends over 15 amino acids. Germline CDR1 MDHEN, CDR2 SYDVKM. The junction had 8 bases not matched to a gene; V was cut back by 6 bases and J by 2 bases. CDR3 region: CASSSRDSFTDTQYF. CDR3 in DNA: TGTGCCAGCAGCTCTCGGGACAGCTTCACAGATACGCAGTATTTT.

J is TRBJ1-5 and V is TRBV6-1, with TRBD1 matching 8 bases. V shed 3 bases and J 11 bases; nucleotides not matched to a gene: 12. Germline V gene lookup returns CDR1 MNHNS and CDR2 SASEGT. The CDR3 is 15 amino acids. CDR3 nucleotides: TGTGCCAGCAGTGAGGGTCAGGGGGCTTCCGAGGCCCAGCATTTT. The encoded protein is CASSEGQGASEAQHF.

The chain is built from TRBV5-1 and TRBJ2-2, with no clear D. Germline CDR1 is SGHRS and CDR2 is YFSETQ. Trimming removed 0 bases at V and 8 bases at J, with 8 bases between. This CDR3 is built from 13 residues. CDR3 in amino acids: CASSLAGPGELFF. Written as DNA, the CDR3 is TGCGCCAGCAGCTTGGCCGGGCCTGGGGAGCTGTTTTTT.

This chain joins TRBV2 and TRBJ1-2; 7 bases line up with TRBD1. The V gene's germline CDR1 is SNHLY and CDR2 FYNNEI. V dropped 5 bases and J dropped 6; count of bases not matched to a gene: 6. The CDR3 loop spans 13 amino acids. CDR3 coding DNA: TGTGCCAGCAGTACGGACAGGCCCGATGGCTACACCTTC. This encodes CASSTDRPDGYTF.

V and J are TRBV10-3 and TRBJ2-3; tentative D call: TRBD1 (6 bases). Germline lookup yields CDR1 ENHRY and CDR2 SYGVKD. Trimming removed 2 bases from V and 5 bases from J, with 14 bases in between. The CDR3 sequence is 15 residues long. CDR3 loop: CAISETQQGIDTQYF. The CDR3 DNA sequence: TGTGCCATCAGTGAGACTCAACAGGGAATAGATACGCAGTATTTT.

The chain has TRBV5-4 and TRBJ2-3, with 8 nucleotides matching TRBD2. CDR1 SGHNT and CDR2 YYREEE come from the germline V gene (reference sequence). V trimming: 4 bases; J trimming: 6 bases; junction bases outside the gene matches: 10. The CDR3 loop spans 15 amino acids. CDR3 in DNA: TGTGCCAGCAGCCCAAAAGCGGGAGCCTCCGATACGCAGTATTTT. It translates to CASSPKAGASDTQYF.

V and J are TRBV29-1 and TRBJ2-3; no reliable D call. V lost 3 bases and J 6 bases, leaving 19 bases between the germline ends. The CDR3 is 15 residues long. CDR1 SQVTM and CDR2 ANQGSEA come from the germline V gene. The CDR3 loop reads CSVEPTQSEADTQYF. DNA for the CDR3: TGCAGCGTTGAGCCCACCCAAAGTGAGGCCGATACGCAGTATTTT.

This chain connects TRBV5-6 to TRBJ1-2; a weak D match, TRBD1 (5 bases). CDR1 and CDR2 (germline): SGHDT, YYEEEE. The V end was cut by 4 bases, the J end by 7 bases, with 11 bases between. The CDR3 is made up of 12 amino acids. The CDR3 DNA reads as TGTGCCAGCAGCGGATTCGGGGGTGGCTACACCTTC. It is translated as CASSGFGGGYTF.

The chain uses TRBV4-3 and TRBJ2-1; TRBD1 matches at 8 bases. The junction had 3 bases not matched to a gene; V was cut back by 2 bases and J by 9 bases. The V gene's germline CDR1 is LGHNA and CDR2 YSLEER. The CDR3 runs 13 residues. The DNA for the CDR3 is TGCGCCAGCAGCCAACAGGGGGCAGGTGAGCAGTTCTTC. Translation: CASSQQGAGEQFF.

The V and J genes are TRBV6-1 and TRBJ2-7; 10 bases map to TRBD1. Germline assignment: CDR1 MNHNS and CDR2 SASEGT. The ends lost 2 bases at V and 4 bases at J; junction bases unmatched: 8. The length of the CDR3 is 16 residues. CDR3 DNA sequence: TGTGCCAGCAGTGAACCGCCGGGGGACAGGGGTTACGAGCAGTACTTC. This sequence encodes CASSEPPGDRGYEQYF.

The chain is built from TRBV6-6 and TRBJ2-3, with 10 bases matching TRBD2. The CDR3 is made up of 15 amino acids. In germline, CDR1 is MNHNY, CDR2 SVGAGI (reference sequence). Trimming cost V 2 bases and J 5 bases; bases outside gene matches: 4. The CDR3 DNA sequence: TGTGCCAGCAGTTACGCTAGCGGGAGAGGAGATACGCAGTATTTT. Its translation is CASSYASGRGDTQYF.

The genes are TRBV30 and TRBJ1-6, with D possibly being TRBD1 (5 bases). V lost 3 bases, J lost 3 bases, and 18 bases lay in between. In germline, CDR1 is GTSNPN, CDR2 SVGIG (reference sequence). The CDR3 sequence is 17 residues long. CDR3 protein: CAWSLRGGTGYNSPLHF. The CDR3 coding sequence is TGTGCCTGGAGCTTACGGGGGGGGACCGGCTATAATTCACCCCTCCACTTT.

The CDR3 sequence is CASSSLEGANEKLFF. The CDR3, as DNA: TGTGCCAGCAGCTCCTTGGAAGGGGCAAATGAAAAACTGTTTTTT. The rearrangement links TRBV9 to TRBJ1-4, with D perhaps TRBD1 (5 bases). The ends were cut back, 4 bases at V and 5 bases at J, with 15 bases in the middle. Per the germline V gene, CDR1 is SGDLS and CDR2 is YYNGEE. CDR3 size: 15 residues.

The chain uses TRBV12-5 and TRBJ2-2, with 12 positions matching TRBD2. This CDR3 region has 17 residues. CDR1 and CDR2 from the germline V gene are LGHNT and FRNRAP. The V segment lost 0 bases and the J segment 7 bases; nucleotides outside the gene matches: 6. The CDR3 protein is CASGLVPSGRAFGELFF. The CDR3 nucleotides read TGTGCTAGTGGTTTGGTCCCTAGCGGGAGGGCCTTCGGGGAGCTGTTTTTT.

The chain recombines TRBV2 with TRBJ2-7; D may be TRBD2 (5 bases). The CDR3 sequence is 14 residues long. The germline V and J ends were trimmed by 7 bases and 2 bases, with 15 bases remaining between them. Germline CDR1 SNHLY, CDR2 FYNNEI. The CDR3 spells CASTLEEAAYEQYF. The CDR3 coding sequence is TGTGCCAGCACCCTAGAGGAGGCGGCCTACGAGCAGTACTTC. The full variable domain, its missing parts supplied by reference TRBV2 and TRBJ2-7, is EPEVTQTPSHQVTQMGQEVILRCVPISNHLYFYWYRQILGQKVEFLVSFYNNEISEKSEIFDDQFSVERPDGSNFTLKIRSTKLEDSAMYFCASTLEEAAYEQYFGPGTRLTVT.

V gene TRBV9 combines with J gene TRBJ2-5; 8 bases are a match to TRBD1. J lost 5 bases, V lost 4 bases, and 7 bases had no gene match. The CDR3 spans 14 residues. Looked up from germline, CDR1 is SGDLS and CDR2 is YYNGEE. CDR3 region: CASSLQGAGETQYF. CDR3 DNA: TGTGCCAGCAGCCTCCAGGGGGCCGGGGAGACCCAGTACTTC.

The J gene is TRBJ2-6, the V gene TRBV9; TRBD1 matches 7 bases. Germline-derived CDR1 and CDR2 are SGDLS and YYNGEE. Losses at the gene ends were 3 bases for V and 0 bases for J; bases not matched to a gene: 6. There are 17 residues in the CDR3. The CDR3: CASSARTGSSGANVLTF. CDR3 in DNA: TGTGCCAGCAGCGCCAGGACAGGTAGCTCTGGGGCCAACGTCCTGACTTTC.

The V call is TRBV30, the J call TRBJ1-4; D is possibly TRBD1 (6 bases). CDR1 is GTSNPN, CDR2 SVGIG, per germline (reference sequence). Deletions cut 4 bases from V and 5 bases from J, with 8 bases between. This CDR3 is built from 12 residues. CDR3 sequence (DNA): TGTGCCTGGACCACAGGGAATGAAAAACTGTTTTTT. Its protein is CAWTTGNEKLFF.

The chain is built from TRBV4-2 and TRBJ2-2, with TRBD2 matching 7 bases. The length of the CDR3 is 15 residues. Trimming took 0 bases from V and 7 from J; bases not matched to a gene: 5. Germline CDR1 is LGHNA and CDR2 is YNFKEQ. The CDR3 nucleotides are TGTGCCAGCAGCCAAGACGGCGGGGGAAGCGGGGAGCTGTTTTTT. Its translation: CASSQDGGGSGELFF.

The count of this clone is one. The chain carries TRBV7-4 and TRBJ1-3; D ambiguous. The ends were cut back, 5 bases at V and 3 bases at J, with 17 bases in the middle. This CDR3 has 16 amino acids. CDR1 and CDR2 (germline): SGHVT, SQSDAQ. Here the CDR3 reads CASSPPVESFGNTIYF. CDR3 coding DNA: TGTGCCAGCAGCCCCCCCGTGGAGTCCTTTGGAAACACCATATATTTT.

The chain employs TRBV2 and TRBJ2-5; 7 bases line up with TRBD2. The CDR3 is 14 residues long. CDR1 and CDR2 from the germline V gene are SNHLY and FYNNEI. The junction had 3 bases not matched to a gene; V was cut back by 5 bases and J by 0 bases. The CDR3 bases are TGTGCCAGCAGTAACGGGGGGTACCAAGAGACCCAGTACTTC. Protein sequence: CASSNGGYQETQYF.